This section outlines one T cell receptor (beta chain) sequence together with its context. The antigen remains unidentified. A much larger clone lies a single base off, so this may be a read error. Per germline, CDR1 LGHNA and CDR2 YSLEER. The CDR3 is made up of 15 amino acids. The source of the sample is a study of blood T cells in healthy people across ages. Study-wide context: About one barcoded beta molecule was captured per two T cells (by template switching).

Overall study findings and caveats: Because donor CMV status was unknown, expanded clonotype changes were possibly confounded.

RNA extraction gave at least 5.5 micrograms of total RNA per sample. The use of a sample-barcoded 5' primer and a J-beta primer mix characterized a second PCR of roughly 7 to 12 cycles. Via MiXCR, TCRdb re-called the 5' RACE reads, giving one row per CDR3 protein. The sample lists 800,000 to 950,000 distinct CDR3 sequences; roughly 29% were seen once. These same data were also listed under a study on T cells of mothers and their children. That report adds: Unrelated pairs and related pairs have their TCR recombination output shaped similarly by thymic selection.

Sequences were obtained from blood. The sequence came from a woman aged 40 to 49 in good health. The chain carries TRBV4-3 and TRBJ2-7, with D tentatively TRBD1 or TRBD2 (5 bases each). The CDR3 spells CASSQGGKGSYKQYF. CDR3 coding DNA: TGCGCCAGCAGCCAAGGGGGGAAAGGGTCCTACAAGCAGTACTTC.